A selection of T cell receptor beta chains follows, all from one sample in a study of shared clonotypes between healthy human individuals. Sequenced by immunoSEQ multiplex PCR; TCRdb stores in-frame clones only, minus some. This sample has about 2.2 million clones, with roughly 93% found just once. The specimen was naive CD8+ T cells from PBMCs. These receptors were taken from a man in his late teens or twenties in good health. Some clones in this sample may be carry-over from other donors' samples. The CDR3 runs from the conserved cysteine through the conserved F or W. The D gene is left open where the match is weak. A clone size is listed for some rows: how often the clone was seen (once, few, many), or a class if it is expanded.

d_gene	j_gene	v_gene	abundance	CDR3aa	CDR3nt
TRBD2	TRBJ2-7	TRBV29-1	-	CSVPAGGAYEQYF	TGCAGCGTCCCAGCGGGGGGGGCCTACGAGCAGTACTTC
-	TRBJ1-5	TRBV28	-	CASSLFSDFSNQPQHF	TGTGCCAGCAGTTTATTTTCAGACTTTAGCAATCAGCCCCAGCATTTT
TRBD2	TRBJ2-1	TRBV5-1	-	CASSPGTTILSSYNEQFF	TGCGCCAGCAGCCCAGGGACTACAATCCTCAGCTCCTACAATGAGCAGTTCTTC
-	TRBJ1-2	TRBV15	-	CATSRDGGGNYGYTF	TGTGCCACCAGCAGAGATGGGGGGGGCAACTATGGCTACACCTTC
-	TRBJ1-3	TRBV10-1	-	CASSLESHCAGNTIYF	TGCGCCAGCAGTTTGGAGTCCCACTGCGCTGGAAACACCATATATTTT
-	TRBJ2-2	TRBV10-3	-	CAIRTSAGELFF	TGTGCCATCAGGACTTCGGCCGGGGAGCTGTTTTTT
-	TRBJ2-7	TRBV11-2	-	CASSLGVGAYEQYF	TGTGCCAGCAGCTTAGGCGTCGGAGCCTACGAGCAGTACTTC
TRBD1	TRBJ1-2	TRBV29-1	-	CSVPGQPGEGYTF	TGCAGCGTTCCGGGACAGCCAGGGGAAGGCTACACCTTC
TRBD1	TRBJ1-5	TRBV7-9	-	CASSHQPGQGAGQPQHF	TGTGCCAGCAGCCATCAACCGGGACAGGGGGCTGGACAGCCCCAGCATTTT
-	TRBJ1-4	TRBV15	-	CATSNRFSTNEKLFF	TGTGCCACCAGTAACAGGTTCTCAACTAATGAAAAACTGTTTTTT
-	TRBJ1-1	TRBV9	few	CASSAGWEGSTEAFF	TGTGCCAGCAGCGCCGGTTGGGAGGGAAGCACTGAAGCTTTCTTT
-	TRBJ2-1	TRBV6-5	-	CASSYSLAGSYNEQFF	TGTGCCAGCAGTTACTCATTGGCGGGCTCCTACAATGAGCAGTTCTTC
-	TRBJ2-7	TRBV6-5	-	CASSYSDGYEQYF	TGTGCCAGCAGTTACTCGGACGGATACGAGCAGTACTTC
-	TRBJ1-1	TRBV11-2	-	CASSSQGQITEAFF	TGTGCCAGCAGCTCCCAGGGGCAAATAACTGAAGCTTTCTTT
-	TRBJ2-5	TRBV19	-	CASNPGPYQETQYF	TGTGCCAGTAATCCGGGACCGTACCAAGAGACCCAGTACTTC
TRBD2	TRBJ2-3	TRBV7-2	-	CASSLVLAGVITDTQYF	TGTGCCAGCAGCTTAGTGCTAGCGGGAGTGATCACAGATACGCAGTATTTT
-	TRBJ1-1	TRBV27	-	CASSWSGANTEAFF	TGTGCCAGCAGTTGGTCGGGGGCGAACACTGAAGCTTTCTTT
TRBD1	TRBJ2-7	TRBV28	-	CASSVPRDRGAEQYF	TGTGCCAGCAGCGTACCACGGGACAGGGGGGCCGAGCAGTACTTC
-	TRBJ1-2	TRBV2	few	CASSLTVPYGYTF	TGTGCCAGCAGCCTTACAGTTCCCTATGGCTACACCTTC
-	TRBJ2-7	TRBV7-9	-	CASSSPGHPYEQYF	TGTGCCAGCAGCTCACCGGGACACCCTTACGAGCAGTACTTC
TRBD1	TRBJ1-1	TRBV7-9	-	CASSRDRGVGTEAFF	TGTGCCAGCAGCCGGGACAGGGGGGTGGGCACTGAAGCTTTCTTT
-	TRBJ1-5	TRBV6-5	-	CASSLTPFGGNQPQHF	TGTGCCAGCAGTTTAACTCCCTTCGGTGGCAATCAGCCCCAGCATTTT
TRBD2	TRBJ2-5	TRBV4-3	-	CASSQDLAGFQETQYF	TGCGCCAGCAGCCAAGATCTAGCGGGGTTCCAAGAGACCCAGTACTTC
-	TRBJ2-1	TRBV5-1	-	CASSLVGEYNEQFF	TGCGCCAGCAGCTTGGTCGGAGAGTACAATGAGCAGTTCTTC
TRBD2	TRBJ2-1	TRBV7-3	-	CASSLTVAGGNEQFF	TGTGCCAGCAGCTTAACGGTGGCGGGAGGGAATGAGCAGTTCTTC
-	TRBJ1-5	TRBV27	-	CASSPLGGSQPQHF	TGTGCCAGCAGTCCCCTCGGGGGGTCTCAGCCCCAGCATTTT
-	TRBJ2-3	TRBV21-1	-	CASSMELAGEDRGTDTQYF	TGTGCCAGCAGCATGGAGCTAGCGGGAGAAGATCGAGGCACAGATACGCAGTATTTT
TRBD2	TRBJ2-1	TRBV7-9	-	CASSLVSGAGSEQFF	TGTGCCAGCAGCTTAGTTAGCGGGGCCGGGAGTGAGCAGTTCTTC
-	TRBJ2-7	TRBV25-1	-	CASSARGNSYEQYF	TGTGCCAGCAGTGCTAGGGGTAACTCCTACGAGCAGTACTTC
-	TRBJ2-1	TRBV6-6	-	CASSPYSEYEQFF	TGTGCCAGCAGCCCTTATTCGGAGTATGAGCAGTTCTTC
-	TRBJ2-7	TRBV7-9	-	CASSPQEQYF	TGTGCCAGCAGCCCGCAGGAGCAGTACTTC
TRBD1	TRBJ1-1	TRBV5-4	-	CASSSIGGVTEAFF	TGTGCCAGCAGCTCTATAGGGGGCGTCACTGAAGCTTTCTTT
-	TRBJ1-1	TRBV14	-	CASSHLEGMNTEAFF	TGTGCCAGCAGCCATTTGGAGGGCATGAACACTGAAGCTTTCTTT
TRBD2	TRBJ2-1	TRBV27	-	CASSSSSGYNEQFF	TGTGCCAGCAGTTCGTCTAGCGGATACAATGAGCAGTTCTTC
TRBD2	TRBJ2-7	TRBV7-6	-	CASSLAGLAGDYEQYF	TGTGCCAGCAGCTTGGCTGGACTAGCGGGGGACTACGAGCAGTACTTC
-	TRBJ2-7	TRBV14	-	CASSQAPVSYEQYF	TGTGCCAGCAGCCAAGCCCCTGTTTCCTACGAGCAGTACTTC
-	TRBJ1-1	TRBV6-1	-	CASSAGPLNTEAFF	TGTGCCAGCAGTGCCGGACCGCTGAACACTGAAGCTTTCTTT
-	TRBJ1-3	TRBV12-5	-	CASGLGGPSNTIYF	TGTGCTAGTGGTTTGGGGGGCCCATCAAACACCATATATTTT
-	TRBJ2-7	TRBV5-5	-	CASAIGARSYEQYF	TGTGCCAGCGCCATAGGGGCCCGCTCCTACGAGCAGTACTTC
-	TRBJ1-5	TRBV27	-	CASSLRWQKYSNQPQHF	TGTGCCAGCAGTTTAAGGTGGCAGAAGTATAGCAATCAGCCCCAGCATTTT
-	TRBJ1-4	TRBV9	once	CASSGGGWDEKLFF	TGTGCCAGCAGCGGTGGAGGGTGGGATGAAAAACTGTTTTTT
TRBD2	TRBJ2-1	TRBV27	-	CASRFRDYSYNEQFF	TGTGCCAGCAGATTTCGGGACTATTCCTACAATGAGCAGTTCTTC
-	TRBJ1-5	TRBV19	-	CASTPSQGVNQPQHF	TGTGCCAGTACCCCCAGTCAGGGTGTCAATCAGCCCCAGCATTTT